This T cell receptor beta chain was identified during a study of regulatory T cells in long-lasting Graves disease. This clonotype showed up many times. iRepertoire HTBI primers and Arm-PCR of CDR3 regions built TCR beta libraries. One entry per CDR3 protein, called by TCRdb with MiXCR from the multiplex PCR reads. The sample includes more than 450,000 distinct CDR3 sequences, around 15% seen only once; the top ten take approximately 12%. The sample's time point: newly diagnosed GD, antithyroid drugs for less than 3 months. There was RNA extracted from PBMCs, and the TCR library was made from it. In this cohort, patients came from an endocrinology department located in Xi'an, China. The germline CDR1 and CDR2 sequences are SQVTM and ANQGSEA. The CDR3 totals 12 residues. Trimming cost V 2 bases and J 3 bases, with 7 bases left between them. The data were also submitted as part of a second study, on T cells in Graves' hyperthyroidism and ophthalmopathy. This second study notes: Diagnostic decisions used clinical symptoms, serum thyroxine and TRAb, thyroid ultrasound and orbital computed tomography.

The TCR originated in a middle-aged man with Graves disease. The sequences come from peripheral blood mononuclear cells (PBMCs), collected at new diagnosis, from a patient treated with antithyroid drugs. The rearrangement uses TRBV29-1 and TRBJ1-1, with unresolved D. CDR3 loop: CSVERRYTEAFF. The CDR3 DNA follows: TGCAGCGTTGAACGCAGGTACACTGAAGCTTTCTTT.